The 20 T cell receptor beta chains below were found in one sample sequenced in a study of vaccination and CD4 T cells after COVID-19. Treatment of the sample: roughly nine-day PBMC culture with coronavirus spike peptide pools or control peptides (ViraFEST assay). Their antigens remain unidentified. The study sequenced cultured CD4+ T cell DNA using the Oncomine TCR Beta short-read assay. Via MiXCR, TCRdb re-called the PCR reads, giving one row per CDR3 protein. Among about 20,000 distinct CDR3 sequences listed, about 50% were seen once. The sequencing input was cultured CD4+ T cells from blood. Source of these receptors: a human donor with COVID-19.

Regarding this clonotype: One end of the junction fails to match germline, which may point to a read error. The CDR3 nucleotides read TGTGCCAGCAGTGACCGACCCGGGACCGCAAATTCGCCCCTCCACTTT. The encoded protein is CASSDRPGTANSPLHF. The genes are TRBV6-1 and TRBJ1-6, with D tentatively TRBD1 (5 bases). This CDR3 contains 16 residues. Germline-derived CDR1 and CDR2 are MNHNS and SASEGT.

The CDR3 DNA reads as TGTGCCAGCAGTGTAGGACTAGCGGACACAGATACGCAGTATTTT. It translates to CASSVGLADTDTQYF. The V call is TRBV2, the J call TRBJ2-3; 10 bases align to TRBD2. The ends lost 4 bases at V and 2 bases at J; junction bases unmatched: 3. The CDR3 has 15 residues. The germline V gene has CDR1 SNHLY and CDR2 FYNNEI.

This chain joins TRBV6-1 and TRBJ1-4; D not resolved. Germline lookup yields CDR1 MNHNS and CDR2 SASEGT. The CDR3 spans 14 residues. With 7 bases removed from V and 1 base from J, the gap between germline ends came to 10 bases. CDR3 in DNA: TGTGCCAGCAACCAATTCTTAACTAATGAAAAACTGTTTTTT. Its translation is CASNQFLTNEKLFF.

The genes are TRBV5-4 and TRBJ2-7; the D is unclear. V lost 3 bases to trimming and J lost 7 bases, with 17 bases between them. The CDR3 has 14 residues. Germline CDR1 and CDR2: SGHNT and YYREEE (reference sequence). CDR3 in DNA: TGTGCCAGCAGCTCCACCGGGCCTAAACGGGAGCAGTACTTC. Its protein product is CASSSTGPKREQYF.

The rearrangement links TRBV7-2 to TRBJ2-3; D possibly corresponds to TRBD1 (6 bases). The CDR3 totals 15 residues. The germline V gene encodes CDR1 SGHTA and CDR2 FQGNSA. The V gene lost 5 bases and the J gene lost 5 bases, with 17 bases spanning the gap. The CDR3 coding sequence is TGTGCCAGCAGCCCCAACTCTGGGGGCGGAGATACGCAGTATTTT. Its protein is CASSPNSGGGDTQYF.

This clonotype rates as medium-sized (0.01 to 0.1%). J is TRBJ2-3 and V is TRBV6-1; D gene uncertain. The CDR3 is made up of 16 amino acids. The V end lost 5 bases, the J end lost 1 base, and 16 bases lay between the germline ends. CDR1 and CDR2 (germline): MNHNS, SASEGT. This CDR3 reads CASSPGLQSGTDTQYF. CDR3 bases: TGTGCCAGCAGTCCGGGCCTACAAAGTGGCACAGATACGCAGTATTTT.

This chain joins TRBV25-1 and TRBJ2-7; D gene uncertain. Trimming pared 5 bases from V and 6 bases from J, leaving 8 bases between. This CDR3 spans 11 amino acids. Germline CDR1 is MGHDK and CDR2 is SYGVNS. As DNA, the CDR3 is TGTGCCAGCAGTCGACTCAGCGAGCAGTACTTC. Amino acids: CASSRLSEQYF.

The V gene is TRBV10-3, the J gene TRBJ2-3, with no clear D. This CDR3 comprises 16 residues. The V and J ends lost 3 bases and 2 bases respectively, with 15 bases between them. CDR1 is ENHRY and CDR2 is SYGVKD in the germline V gene. The CDR3 DNA sequence: TGTGCCATCAGTGATCCCCTTAGTACTTACACAGATACGCAGTATTTT. Protein: CAISDPLSTYTDTQYF.

CDR3 protein: CASFEGGDYGYTF. The CDR3 DNA is TGTGCCAGCTTCGAAGGGGGTGACTATGGCTACACCTTC. The genes are TRBV6-1 and TRBJ1-2, with a possible D match to TRBD1 (6 bases). The CDR3 consists of 13 residues. CDR1 and CDR2 (germline): MNHNS, SASEGT. Trimming pared 8 bases from V and 3 bases from J, leaving 13 bases between.

A few counts support this clonotype. The chain links TRBV20-1 to TRBJ1-2; TRBD1 is a possible D gene (6 bases). Trimming took 4 bases from V and 7 from J, leaving 10 bases between them. The V gene's germline CDR1 is DFQATT and CDR2 SNEGSKA (reference sequence). CDR3 length: 11 residues. CDR3 sequence reads: CSATGAGGYTF. DNA for the CDR3: TGCAGTGCTACGGGGGCCGGTGGCTACACCTTC.

This chain links TRBV15 with TRBJ2-4, with D unresolved. The CDR3 runs to 13 residues. Germline values: CDR1 LNHNV, CDR2 YYDKDF (reference sequence). Trimming left V 0 bases short and J 2 bases short, with 2 bases between. The CDR3, as DNA: TGTGCCACCAGCAGAGATTCCAAAAACATTCAGTACTTC. This sequence encodes CATSRDSKNIQYF.

V and J are TRBV7-3 and TRBJ2-5; D may match TRBD1 or TRBD2 (5 bases each). The CDR3 is 14 residues long. The V gene's germline CDR1 is SGHTA and CDR2 FQGTGA. V lost 5 bases to trimming and J lost 1 base, with 11 bases between them. The DNA for the CDR3 is TGTGCCAGCAGCCCCACCGGGACCCAAGAGACCCAGTACTTC. It is translated as CASSPTGTQETQYF. Looking up the rest from reference TRBV7-3 and TRBJ2-5 gives the full variable domain: GAGVSQTPSNKVTEKGKYVELRCDPISGHTALYWYRQSLGQGPEFLIYFQGTGAADDSGLPNDRFFAVRPEGSVSTLKIQRTERGDSAVYLCASSPTGTQETQYFGPGTRLLVL.

Here the CDR3 reads CATTPGTGGYEQYF. DNA of the CDR3: TGTGCCACCACTCCCGGGACAGGGGGTTACGAGCAGTACTTC. V is TRBV5-4 and J is TRBJ2-7; 11 nucleotides line up with TRBD1. The CDR3 sequence is 14 residues long. Germline CDR1 reads SGHNT; CDR2 reads YYREEE (reference sequence). The junction had 9 bases not matched to a gene; V was cut back by 9 bases and J by 4 bases.

The chain combines TRBV7-8 with TRBJ2-1; possibly TRBD2 for D (7 bases). Per the germline V gene, CDR1 is SGHVS and CDR2 is FQNEAQ. This CDR3 is 15 amino acids long. Trimming pared 5 bases from V and 8 bases from J, leaving 19 bases between. CDR3: CASSTRGAPPHEQFF. In DNA form, the CDR3 reads TGTGCCAGCAGCACCCGGGGGGCCCCTCCCCATGAGCAGTTCTTC.

This chain links TRBV20-1 with TRBJ2-2; D gene uncertain. The CDR3 is made up of 13 amino acids. V was cut by 3 bases and J by 2 bases, with 7 bases left in between. Germline CDR1 DFQATT, CDR2 SNEGSKA (reference sequence). In DNA, the CDR3 is TGCAGTGCTAGTACGGTCAACACCGGGGAGCTGTTTTTT. Protein: CSASTVNTGELFF.

The chain combines TRBV18 with TRBJ1-5; D may be TRBD1 (5 bases). This CDR3 is built from 13 residues. V lost 4 bases and J lost 6, with 10 bases in between. Per germline, CDR1 KGHSH and CDR2 LQKENI. CDR3 residues: CASSQGPGQPQHF. DNA for the CDR3: TGTGCCAGCTCACAGGGGCCCGGTCAGCCCCAGCATTTT.

V usage is TRBV5-1 and J usage is TRBJ1-2, with TRBD1 matching over 7 bases. V shed 7 bases and J 3 bases; nucleotides not matched to a gene: 9. Germline CDR1 and CDR2: SGHRS and YFSETQ. This CDR3 has 14 amino acids. Here the CDR3 DNA reads TGCGCCAGCTCCTCCACCGGGACAGACTATGGCTACACCTTC. Translated, it gives CASSSTGTDYGYTF.

This clonotype turned up a few times. The chain links TRBV27 to TRBJ2-3; D call uncertain. The CDR3 length is 15 residues. Germline-derived CDR1 and CDR2 are MNHEY and SMNVEV (reference sequence). The V gene lost 0 bases and the J gene lost 1 base, with 8 bases spanning the gap. DNA of the CDR3: TGTGCCAGCAGTTTATCGGGGTTGCGCACAGATACGCAGTATTTT. This codes for CASSLSGLRTDTQYF.

The chain carries TRBV7-2 and TRBJ1-6; no reliable D call. V lost 6 bases and J 1 base, leaving 10 bases between the germline ends. This CDR3 comprises 15 residues. CDR1 SGHTA and CDR2 FQGNSA come from the germline V gene. CDR3 sequence (DNA): TGTGCCAGCAGACGATCAGGATCCTATAATTCACCCCTCCACTTT. Translation: CASRRSGSYNSPLHF.

The gene calls are TRBV7-2 and TRBJ1-5, with 10 nucleotides matching TRBD1. Germline loops: CDR1 SGHTA, CDR2 FQGNSA. This CDR3 is built from 14 residues. Germline trimming cut 5 bases from V and 8 bases from J; bases unmatched to any gene: 6. The CDR3 region is CASSPTGGVEPQHF. CDR3 DNA sequence: TGTGCCAGCAGCCCGACAGGGGGCGTAGAGCCCCAGCATTTT.